A selection of T cell receptor beta chains follows, all from one sample in a study of cytomegalovirus exposure and HLA in healthy donors. TCRdb's table, derived via immunoSEQ multiplex PCR, lists solely in-frame clones and lacks some. The repertoire holds roughly 140,000 clones, with around four fifths as singletons. Sequencing was done on a sample of PBMCs. Every receptor here comes from a man in his thirties or forties in good health and CMV-seronegative. Each CDR3 is given with its conserved first and last residue. The D gene is left open where the match is weak. Expanded clones get a size class; other rows say once, few or many, or leave the size out.

V gene	J gene	clone size	D gene	CDR3 DNA	CDR3 protein
TRBV5-1	TRBJ2-5	.	TRBD2	TGCGCCAGCAGCTCAGGTGCCGCTAGCGGGGGGGCCGTAAAGACCCAGTACTTC	CASSSGAASGGAVKTQYF
TRBV6-5	TRBJ2-7	.	.	TGTGCCAGCAGTTTATTTTCAGGGGTTCGGAGCGAGCAGTACTTC	CASSLFSGVRSEQYF
TRBV10-2	TRBJ2-3	once	.	TGCGCCAGCAGGGGGGACTTAGCAGATACGCAGTATTTT	CASRGDLADTQYF
TRBV28	TRBJ1-5	.	TRBD1	TGTGCCAGCAGTTCGGGGACAGGGATCCAGCCCCAGCATTTT	CASSSGTGIQPQHF
TRBV7-9	TRBJ2-1	.	TRBD2	TGTGCCAGCAGCTTAGGGCAGACGGGGGGGAATGAGCAGTTCTTC	CASSLGQTGGNEQFF
TRBV10-1	TRBJ2-2	.	TRBD2	TGCGCCAGCAGTGCGTGGACTAGCGGGGGATTTACCGGGGAGCTGTTTTTT	CASSAWTSGGFTGELFF
TRBV10-1	TRBJ2-2	.	.	TGCGCCAGCGCGAGGGACACCGGGGAGCTGTTTTTT	CASARDTGELFF
TRBV19	TRBJ2-7	.	.	TGTGCCAGTAGTTTGGGACAAAGAGAGCAGTACTTC	CASSLGQREQYF
TRBV7-9	TRBJ2-3	.	TRBD2	TGTGCCAGCAGCTGGCTACCCAAGCGGGGAGCCACAGATACGCAGTATTTT	CASSWLPKRGATDTQYF
TRBV9	TRBJ1-1	.	.	TGTGCCAGCAGCGTGAGCGGCCGGAACACTGAAGCTTTCTTT	CASSVSGRNTEAFF
TRBV6-5	TRBJ2-7	.	.	TGTGCCAGCACTCGCGGGGAGACCTACGAGCAGTACTTC	CASTRGETYEQYF
TRBV30	TRBJ2-3	.	.	TGTGCCTGCAGAGGACTCACAGATACGCAGTATTTT	CACRGLTDTQYF
TRBV29-1	TRBJ2-3	.	TRBD2	TGCAGCGTCGGAGGGCTAGCGGGAGGACACACAGATACGCAGTATTTT	CSVGGLAGGHTDTQYF
TRBV2	TRBJ1-1	.	.	TGTGCCAGCAGTGAATTGGGGGCGATCAACACTGAAGCTTTCTTT	CASSELGAINTEAFF
TRBV6-1	TRBJ2-3	.	.	TGTGCCAGCTCTGAGAGACTCCCAACAGATACGCAGTATTTT	CASSERLPTDTQYF
TRBV5-4	TRBJ2-1	.	TRBD2	TGTGCCAGCAGCTTGAAACGGGAGGTACACAATGAGCAGTTCTTC	CASSLKREVHNEQFF
TRBV5-1	TRBJ2-5	.	TRBD2	TGCGCCAGCAGCGGCGGGACTAGCGGGCAAGAGACCCAGTACTTC	CASSGGTSGQETQYF
TRBV23-1	TRBJ2-1	.	.	TGCGCCAGCATTTCAGGTGAGCAGTTCTTC	CASISGEQFF
TRBV19	TRBJ2-7	.	TRBD1	TGTGCCAGTAGTTCCGGGACAGGGGATTACTACGAGCAGTACTTC	CASSSGTGDYYEQYF
TRBV19	TRBJ2-7	.	.	TGTGCCAGTAGTGCGGGCCTTAACTACGAGCAGTACTTC	CASSAGLNYEQYF
TRBV6-5	TRBJ1-2	few	.	TGTGCCAGCAGTCCCGGACAGTTCGAGTCCTATGGCTACACCTTC	CASSPGQFESYGYTF
TRBV6-5	TRBJ1-1	.	TRBD1	TGTGCCAGCAGTTTCACAGGGGGCTGGACTGAAGCTTTCTTT	CASSFTGGWTEAFF
TRBV2	TRBJ1-1	few	.	TGTGCCAGCAGGACAGGTCCTGAAGCTTTCTTT	CASRTGPEAFF
TRBV5-1	TRBJ2-1	.	TRBD2	TGCGCCAGCAGCTTGAATAGCGGGATGGCCAATGAGCAGTTCTTC	CASSLNSGMANEQFF
TRBV6-1	TRBJ1-1	.	.	TGTGCCAGCAGTTCCAGTGGACTGGGGAATACTGAAGCTTTCTTT	CASSSSGLGNTEAFF
TRBV28	TRBJ1-4	.	.	TGTGCCAGCAGCCCCCCCCCGGCTAATGAAAAACTGTTTTTT	CASSPPPANEKLFF
TRBV5-1	TRBJ2-1	few	TRBD2	TGCGCCAGCAGCTTGAAGACGGGAGGGCCCGATGAGCAGTTCTTC	CASSLKTGGPDEQFF
TRBV7-2	TRBJ1-5	.	TRBD1	TGTGCCAGCAGGTTGGGGACAGGGGAAAATCAGCCCCAGCATTTT	CASRLGTGENQPQHF
TRBV27	TRBJ1-2	.	TRBD1	TGTGCCAGCAGCTCACCGGGACAGGGGGTTTATGGCTACACCTTC	CASSSPGQGVYGYTF
TRBV9	TRBJ2-2	.	TRBD1	TGTGCCAGCAGCGTATCCGGGACAGCGAACACCGGGGAGCTGTTTTTT	CASSVSGTANTGELFF
TRBV29-1	TRBJ2-7	.	.	TGCAGCGTTGAAGATCCCGGGGGCGAGCAGTACTTC	CSVEDPGGEQYF
TRBV6-1	TRBJ1-2	.	.	TGTGCCAGCAGTGAATATAGCGGGACTCCAGTTGGCTACACCTTC	CASSEYSGTPVGYTF
TRBV5-6	TRBJ2-7	.	.	TGTGCCAGCAGCTTGGGGTCGGGTCGTTTCTACGAGCAGTACTTC	CASSLGSGRFYEQYF
TRBV4-1	TRBJ1-5	.	TRBD1	TGCGCCAGCAGCCAAGACAGGGGGAAGGGTCAGCCCCAGCATTTT	CASSQDRGKGQPQHF
TRBV4-1	TRBJ1-2	once	.	TGCGCCAGCAGTCCTCTACAGGGACGCCAGAACTATGGCTACACCTTC	CASSPLQGRQNYGYTF
TRBV4-1	TRBJ2-7	.	.	TGCGCCAGCAGCCAAAACCCCCTACAGGGAAAGCAGTACTTC	CASSQNPLQGKQYF
TRBV28	TRBJ1-1	.	.	TGTGCCAGCAGTTTATATTCGGGCACTGAAGCTTTCTTT	CASSLYSGTEAFF
TRBV15	TRBJ2-3	.	.	TGTGCCACCAGCAGACTTAAGGGAGGCACAGATACGCAGTATTTT	CATSRLKGGTDTQYF
TRBV7-2	TRBJ2-7	.	TRBD2	TGTGCCAGCAGCTCCTTAGCGGGACCGGGGGAGCAGTACTTC	CASSSLAGPGEQYF
TRBV30	TRBJ2-7	.	.	TGTGCCTGGACGGCGGGCGTGTACGAGCAGTACTTC	CAWTAGVYEQYF
TRBV5-1	TRBJ2-2	.	TRBD2	TGCGCCAGCAGAACGACCGGGACTAGGGGCGGGGAGCTGTTTTTT	CASRTTGTRGGELFF
TRBV2	TRBJ1-1	.	.	TGTGCCAGCAGTCGGAGTCCAGGGTCCAGCTACTCTGAAGCTTTCTTT	CASSRSPGSSYSEAFF
TRBV6-1	TRBJ1-1	.	.	TGTGCCAGCAGTGAAGCTAGCAGGGTGACTGAAGCTTTCTTT	CASSEASRVTEAFF
TRBV27	TRBJ1-5	few	.	TGTGCCAGCAGTTCTCAGGATAGCAATCAGCCCCAGCATTTT	CASSSQDSNQPQHF
TRBV6-5	TRBJ2-1	.	.	TGTGCCAGCAGTTCCCGGTTTAGGCAGTTCTTC	CASSSRFRQFF
TRBV5-1	TRBJ1-1	.	.	TGCGCCAGCACTTCTGGAGGGGCCCGTACTGAAGCTTTCTTT	CASTSGGARTEAFF
TRBV5-1	TRBJ1-2	.	TRBD1	TGCGCCAGCTCCCGGACAGGGTCAGCTAACTATGGCTACACCTTC	CASSRTGSANYGYTF
TRBV6-6	TRBJ2-5	.	TRBD2	TGTGCCAGCAGTTTAGCGGGAGGGCCCGAGACCCAGTACTTC	CASSLAGGPETQYF
TRBV6-5	TRBJ2-5	.	.	TGTGCCAGCAGATTGACATTACAAGAGACCCAGTACTTC	CASRLTLQETQYF
TRBV5-1	TRBJ2-1	.	.	TGCGCCAGCAGCTTGGCCATCGGGAGCTCCTACAATGAGCAGTTCTTC	CASSLAIGSSYNEQFF
TRBV6-1	TRBJ2-7	.	.	TGTGCCAGCAGCGGGAGCTCCTACGAGCAGTACTTC	CASSGSSYEQYF
TRBV5-5	TRBJ2-1	.	.	TGTGCCAGCAGCTTGGATGCGGGGCAGTGGCAGTTCTTC	CASSLDAGQWQFF
TRBV2	TRBJ1-2	once	.	TGTGCCAGCAGCCAGATCGGGCGGGACTATGGCTACCCCTTC	CASSQIGRDYGYPF
TRBV4-1	TRBJ1-1	few	.	TGCGCCAGCAGCCAAGTTCAGGCTGGAAACACTGAAGCTTTCTTT	CASSQVQAGNTEAFF
TRBV5-1	TRBJ1-2	.	TRBD1	TGCGCCAGCAGCTTGGATATGACAGGGAATTATGGCTACACCTTC	CASSLDMTGNYGYTF
TRBV7-2	TRBJ1-2	.	TRBD1	TGTGCCAGCAGCTCCCGTACAGGGGGGGTTTATGGCTACCCCTTC	CASSSRTGGVYGYPF
TRBV25-1	TRBJ2-1	.	TRBD1	TGTGCCAGCAGTACTACGGGACAGGGCTACAATGAGCAGTTCTTC	CASSTTGQGYNEQFF
TRBV7-8	TRBJ2-7	.	TRBD2	TGTGCCAGCAGCTCCCGGTTCAGCGGGGGTGCCGGATCCTACGAGCAGTACTTC	CASSSRFSGGAGSYEQYF
TRBV27	TRBJ2-7	.	.	TGTGCCAGCAGTTTAGTTGGGAGCTCCTACGAGCAGTACTTC	CASSLVGSSYEQYF
TRBV4-1	TRBJ1-1	.	TRBD1	TGCGCCAGCAGCGTCAACAGGGGGCGAGCTGAAGCTTTCTTT	CASSVNRGRAEAFF